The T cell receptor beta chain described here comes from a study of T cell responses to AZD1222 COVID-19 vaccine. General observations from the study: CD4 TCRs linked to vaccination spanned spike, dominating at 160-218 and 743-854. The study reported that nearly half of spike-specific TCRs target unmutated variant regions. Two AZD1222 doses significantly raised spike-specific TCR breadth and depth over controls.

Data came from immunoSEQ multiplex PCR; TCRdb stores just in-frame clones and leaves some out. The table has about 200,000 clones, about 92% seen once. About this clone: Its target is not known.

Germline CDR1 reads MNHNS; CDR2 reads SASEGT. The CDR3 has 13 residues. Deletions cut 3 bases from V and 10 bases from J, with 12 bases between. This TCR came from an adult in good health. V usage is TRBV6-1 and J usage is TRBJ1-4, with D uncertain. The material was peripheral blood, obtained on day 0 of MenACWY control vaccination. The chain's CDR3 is CASSESQRGKLFF. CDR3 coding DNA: TGTGCCAGCAGTGAGTCGCAGCGGGGAAAACTGTTTTTT.